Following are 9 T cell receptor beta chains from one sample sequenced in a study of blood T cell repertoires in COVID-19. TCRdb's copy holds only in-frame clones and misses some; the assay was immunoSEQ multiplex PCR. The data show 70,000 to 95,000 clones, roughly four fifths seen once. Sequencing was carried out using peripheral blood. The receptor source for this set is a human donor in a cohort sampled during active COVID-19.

Here the CDR3 reads CASTSRPDYEQYF. CDR3 DNA sequence: TGTGCCAGCACCAGCAGGCCCGACTACGAGCAGTACTTC. V usage is TRBV2 and J usage is TRBJ2-7; D is ambiguous. CDR1 is SNHLY, CDR2 FYNNEI, per germline. Trimming took off 7 bases at V and 3 bases at J, with 13 bases between the two ends. CDR3 length: 13 residues.

The CDR3 is CASSRTGYGYTF. CDR3 DNA sequence: TGTGCCAGCTCTCGGACAGGGTATGGCTACACCTTC. J is TRBJ1-2 and V is TRBV9, with 8 bases matching TRBD1. The V segment lost 7 bases and the J segment 5 bases; nucleotides outside the gene matches: 4. The CDR3 has 12 residues. CDR1 and CDR2 (germline): SGDLS, YYNGEE.

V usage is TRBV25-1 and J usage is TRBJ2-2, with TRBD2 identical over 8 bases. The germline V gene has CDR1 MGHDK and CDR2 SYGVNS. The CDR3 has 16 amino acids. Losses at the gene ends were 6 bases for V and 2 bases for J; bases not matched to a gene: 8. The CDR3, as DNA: TGTGCCAGCAGCCGGGAGGGTTCTATCAACACCGGGGAGCTGTTTTTT. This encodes CASSREGSINTGELFF.

CDR3 sequence reads: CASSLAPVSNQPQHF. CDR3 coding DNA: TGTGCCAGCAGCCTTGCTCCGGTCTCTAATCAGCCCCAGCATTTT. The rearrangement links TRBV28 to TRBJ1-5, with D unclear. CDR1 is MDHEN and CDR2 is SYDVKM in the germline V gene. CDR3 length equals 15 residues. V dropped 6 bases and J dropped 4 bases, with 16 bases sitting between them.

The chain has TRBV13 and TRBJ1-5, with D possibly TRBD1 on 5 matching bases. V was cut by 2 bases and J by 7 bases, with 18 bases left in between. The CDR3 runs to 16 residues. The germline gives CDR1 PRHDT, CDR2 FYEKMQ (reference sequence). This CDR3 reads CASSLNRAGLRQPQHF. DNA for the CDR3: TGTGCCAGCAGCTTAAATAGGGCAGGGCTTCGACAGCCCCAGCATTTT.

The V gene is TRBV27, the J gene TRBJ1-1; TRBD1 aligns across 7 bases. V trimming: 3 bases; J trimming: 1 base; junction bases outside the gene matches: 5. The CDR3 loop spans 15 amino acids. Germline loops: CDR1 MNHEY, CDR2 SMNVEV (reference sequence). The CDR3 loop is CASSFRTGWNTEAFF. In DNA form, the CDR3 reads TGTGCCAGCAGTTTTAGGACAGGTTGGAACACTGAAGCTTTCTTT.

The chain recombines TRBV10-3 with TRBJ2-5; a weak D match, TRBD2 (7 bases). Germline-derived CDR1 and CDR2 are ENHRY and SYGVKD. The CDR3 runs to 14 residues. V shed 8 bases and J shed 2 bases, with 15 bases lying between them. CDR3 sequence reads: CAIHDGRGQETQYF. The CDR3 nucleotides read TGTGCCATCCATGATGGGAGGGGGCAAGAGACCCAGTACTTC.

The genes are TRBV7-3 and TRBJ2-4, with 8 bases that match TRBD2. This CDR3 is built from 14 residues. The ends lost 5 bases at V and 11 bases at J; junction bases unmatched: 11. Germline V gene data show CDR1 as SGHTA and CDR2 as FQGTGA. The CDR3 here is CASSLSSGSRLQYF. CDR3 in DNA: TGTGCCAGCAGCCTATCTAGCGGGTCTCGACTTCAGTACTTC.

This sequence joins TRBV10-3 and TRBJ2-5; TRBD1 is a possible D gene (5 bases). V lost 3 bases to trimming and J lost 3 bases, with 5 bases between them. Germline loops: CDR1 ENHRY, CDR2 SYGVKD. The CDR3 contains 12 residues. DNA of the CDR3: TGTGCCATCAGTGACAGGGAAGAGACCCAGTACTTC. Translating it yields CAISDREETQYF.